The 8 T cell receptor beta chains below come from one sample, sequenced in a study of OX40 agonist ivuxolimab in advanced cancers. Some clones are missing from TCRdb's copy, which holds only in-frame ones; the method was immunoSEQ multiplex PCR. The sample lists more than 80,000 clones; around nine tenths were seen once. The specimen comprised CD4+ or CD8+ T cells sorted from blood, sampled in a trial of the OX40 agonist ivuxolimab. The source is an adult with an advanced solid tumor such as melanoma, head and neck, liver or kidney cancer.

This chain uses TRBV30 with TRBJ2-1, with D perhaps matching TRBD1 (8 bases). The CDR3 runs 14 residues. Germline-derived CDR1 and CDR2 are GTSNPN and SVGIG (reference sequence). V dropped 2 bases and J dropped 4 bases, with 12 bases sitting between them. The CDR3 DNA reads TGTGCCTGGAGTAAACAGGGGGGGTACAATGAGCAGTTCTTC. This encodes CAWSKQGGYNEQFF.

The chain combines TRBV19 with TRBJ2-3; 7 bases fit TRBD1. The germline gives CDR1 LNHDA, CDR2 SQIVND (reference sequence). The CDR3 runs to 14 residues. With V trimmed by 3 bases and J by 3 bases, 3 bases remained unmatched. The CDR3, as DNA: TGTGCCAGTAGTATTGACAGGGTTACAGATACGCAGTATTTT. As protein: CASSIDRVTDTQYF. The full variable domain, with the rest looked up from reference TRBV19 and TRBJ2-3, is DGGITQSPKYLFRKEGQNVTLSCEQNLNHDAMYWYRQDPGQGLRLIYYSQIVNDFQKGDIAEGYSVSREKKESFPLTVTSAQKNPTAFYLCASSIDRVTDTQYFGPGTRLTVL.

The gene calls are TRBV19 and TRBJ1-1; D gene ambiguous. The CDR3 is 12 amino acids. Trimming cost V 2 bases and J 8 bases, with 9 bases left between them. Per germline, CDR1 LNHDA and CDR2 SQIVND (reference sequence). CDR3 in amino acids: CASSIKGPEAFF. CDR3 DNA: TGTGCCAGTAGTATAAAGGGCCCCGAAGCTTTCTTT.

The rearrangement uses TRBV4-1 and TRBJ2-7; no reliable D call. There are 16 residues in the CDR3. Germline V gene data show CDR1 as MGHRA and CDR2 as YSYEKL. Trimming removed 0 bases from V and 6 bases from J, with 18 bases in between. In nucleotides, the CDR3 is TGCGCCAGCAGCCAAGACCCCGGTCCTCCTACCCTCGAGCAGTACTTC. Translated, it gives CASSQDPGPPTLEQYF.

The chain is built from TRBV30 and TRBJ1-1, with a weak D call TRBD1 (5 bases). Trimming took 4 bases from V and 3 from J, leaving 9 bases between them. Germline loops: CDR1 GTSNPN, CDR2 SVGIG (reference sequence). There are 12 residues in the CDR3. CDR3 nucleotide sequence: TGTGCCTGGAACCGGGGGTACACTGAAGCTTTCTTT. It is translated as CAWNRGYTEAFF. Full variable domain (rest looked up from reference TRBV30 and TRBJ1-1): SQTIHQWPATLVQPVGSPLSLECTVEGTSNPNLYWYRQAAGRGLQLLFYSVGIGQISSEVPQNLSASRPQDRQFILSSKKLLLSDSGFYLCAWNRGYTEAFFGQGTRLTVV.

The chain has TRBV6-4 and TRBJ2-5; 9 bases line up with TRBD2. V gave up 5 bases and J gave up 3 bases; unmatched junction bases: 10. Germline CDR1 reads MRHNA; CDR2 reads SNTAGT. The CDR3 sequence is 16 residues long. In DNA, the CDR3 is TGTGCCAGCAGTCCCGTGGAGCGGGAGGACGAAGAGACCCAGTACTTC. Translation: CASSPVEREDEETQYF.

The CDR3 region is CASSLGTGFVYGYTF. In DNA, the CDR3 is TGTGCCAGCAGCTTAGGGACAGGGTTTGTCTATGGCTACACCTTC. The chain is built from TRBV7-2 and TRBJ1-2, with 8 positions matching TRBD1. Per germline, CDR1 SGHTA and CDR2 FQGNSA. This CDR3 is 15 amino acids long. V was clipped by 1 base and J by 4 bases; unmatched bases: 5.

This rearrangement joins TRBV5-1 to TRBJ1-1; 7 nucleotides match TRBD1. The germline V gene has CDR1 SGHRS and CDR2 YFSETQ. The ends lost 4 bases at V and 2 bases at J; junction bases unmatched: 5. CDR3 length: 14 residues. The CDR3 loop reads CASSRGGYNTEAFF. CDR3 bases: TGCGCCAGCAGCCGAGGGGGCTATAACACTGAAGCTTTCTTT.